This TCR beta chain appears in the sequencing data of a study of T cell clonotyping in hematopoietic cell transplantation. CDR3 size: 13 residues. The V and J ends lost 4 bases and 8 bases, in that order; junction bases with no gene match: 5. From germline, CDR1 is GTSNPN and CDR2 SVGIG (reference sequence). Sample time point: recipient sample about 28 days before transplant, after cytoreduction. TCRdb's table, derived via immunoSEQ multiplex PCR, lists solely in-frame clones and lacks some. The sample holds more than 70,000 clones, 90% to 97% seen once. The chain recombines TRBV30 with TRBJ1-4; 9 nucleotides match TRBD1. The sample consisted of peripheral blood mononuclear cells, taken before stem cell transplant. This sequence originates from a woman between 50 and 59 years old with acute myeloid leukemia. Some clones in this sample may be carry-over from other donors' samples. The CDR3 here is CAWTPGQGEKLFF. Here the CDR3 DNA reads TGTGCCTGGACTCCGGGACAGGGAGAAAAACTGTTTTTT.